This TCR beta chain stems from a study of early T cells in non-severe SARS-CoV-2 infection. The junction had 8 bases not matched to a gene; V was cut back by 5 bases and J by 7 bases. Germline assignment: CDR1 SNHLY and CDR2 FYNNEI. The CDR3 is 15 residues long. Ten or more counts support this clonotype. TCRdb reprocessed the 5' RACE reads with MiXCR, giving one entry per CDR3 protein. This table holds 71,000 or so distinct CDR3 sequences, approximately 14% found once. Material for sequencing was whole blood. This TCR was recovered from an adult who was a healthcare worker with PCR-confirmed SARS-CoV-2 infection or an uninfected control (not recorded which). The V and J genes are TRBV2 and TRBJ1-6, with TRBD1 identical over 7 bases. In DNA, the CDR3 is TGTGCCAGCAGTTCTAGACAGGGCAGCAATTCACCCCTCCACTTT. Its protein is CASSSRQGSNSPLHF.